The 5 T cell receptor beta chains below all came from one sample that was sequenced in a study of tumor-infiltrating lymphocytes in primary liver carcinoma. A primer in the constant region served to generate TCR beta cDNA from roughly 550 ng of total RNA. ARM-PCR, slightly modified, supplied the TCR beta libraries through three nested multiplex PCR rounds. With TRBV1-TRBV30 forward primers and a C-beta reverse primer, the first two PCR rounds were run for approximately 10 cycles each. TCRdb redid the calling of the multiplex PCR reads with MiXCR, one entry per CDR3 protein. The profile shows some 180,000 distinct CDR3 sequences, approximately 86% of them singletons. Total RNA and DNA came together from approximately 20-30 mg of bulk tissue without cell sorting. Sequenced: tumor tissue from primary liver carcinoma. Receptors originate from a man in his forties with primary liver carcinoma and hepatitis B virus infection.

About this clonotype itself: A much larger clone is a single base away; this may be a read error. The V and J genes are TRBV7-9 and TRBJ1-2; D may be TRBD1 (5 bases). Germline CDR1 reads SEHNR; CDR2 reads FQNEAQ (reference sequence). V was cut by 5 bases and J by 4 bases, with 14 bases left in between. The CDR3 contains 14 residues. In nucleotides, the CDR3 is TGTGCCAGCAGCCTAGGGAGGGGAACCTATGGCTACACCTTC. Translated: CASSLGRGTYGYTF.

This clonotype was detected only a few times. The germline gene is not matched at one end of the junction; a read error may be the cause. V and J are TRBV4-3 and TRBJ2-6; D may be TRBD1 (6 bases). Per the germline V gene, CDR1 is LGHNA and CDR2 is YSLEER. This CDR3 is 15 amino acids long. The CDR3 here is CASNQGTPGANVLTF. CDR3 bases: TGCGCTAGCAACCAGGGGACACCTGGGGCCAACGTCCTGACTTTC.

V and J are TRBV6-1 and TRBJ2-5, with D possibly called TRBD1 or TRBD2 (5 bases each). Deletions cut 10 bases from V and 2 bases from J, with 20 bases between. This CDR3 is 15 amino acids long. Looked up from germline, CDR1 is MNHNS and CDR2 is SASEGT. The CDR3 protein is CANTPYWGNQETQYF. CDR3 nucleotide sequence: TGTGCCAACACCCCCTATTGGGGGAATCAAGAGACCCAGTACTTC.

The table lists this clonotype with many counts. The chain recombines TRBV4-1 with TRBJ2-3; D uncertain. The CDR3 contains 14 residues. V was clipped by 2 bases and J by 1 base, with 7 bases between them. The germline gives CDR1 MGHRA, CDR2 YSYEKL. Here the CDR3 reads CASSQKEGTDTQYF. CDR3 coding DNA: TGCGCCAGCAGCCAAAAAGAAGGCACAGATACGCAGTATTTT.

A note on this clonotype: The junction differs from germline at one of its ends, possibly a read error. The chain links TRBV29-1 to TRBJ2-1, with TRBD2 as a possible D gene (6 bases). The CDR3 contains 13 residues. CDR1 SQVTM and CDR2 ANQGSEA come from the germline V gene. The CDR3 region is CSGGTSWFNEQFF. The CDR3 nucleotides are TGCAGCGGGGGAACTAGCTGGTTCAATGAGCAGTTCTTT.